These T cell receptor beta chains were read from a single sample in a study of CD8 T cells in Susac syndrome. TCRdb re-analysed the immunoSEQ multiplex PCR reads in MiXCR, keeping a single row per CDR3 protein. This table holds roughly 110,000 distinct CDR3 sequences, over 90% found once. The specimen was CD4+ T cells from PBMCs. The receptors were sampled from a human donor in good health. Both conserved end residues are part of each CDR3. A D gene is named only where the DNA matches it firmly. Clone size is given for some rows only: seen once, a few or many times, or a class if the clone is expanded.

v_call	d_call	j_call	clone_size	cdr3_aa	cdr3_nt
TRBV20-1	NA	TRBJ2-5	NA	CSASEGTQYF	TGCAGTGCTAGTGAAGGGACCCAGTACTTC
TRBV29-1	NA	TRBJ2-2	NA	CSVGDSYTGELFF	TGCAGCGTTGGGGACTCGTACACCGGGGAGCTGTTTTTT
TRBV7-6	TRBD2	TRBJ2-3	NA	CASSQGLATDTQYF	TGTGCCAGCAGCCAGGGACTAGCCACAGATACGCAGTATTTT
TRBV7-2	NA	TRBJ2-3	NA	CASSTIGGPTDTQYF	TGTGCCAGCAGCACTATAGGGGGGCCCACAGATACGCAGTATTTT
TRBV6-2/TRBV6-3	NA	TRBJ1-5	NA	CASSYGRGSNQPQHF	TGTGCCAGCAGTTATGGAAGGGGTAGCAATCAGCCCCAGCATTTT
TRBV4-3	NA	TRBJ1-5	once	CASSHDWAEDQPQHF	TGCGCCAGCAGCCATGATTGGGCGGAGGATCAGCCCCAGCATTTT
TRBV4-3	NA	TRBJ2-3	NA	CASSQSPGLSTDTQYF	TGCGCCAGCAGCCAAAGTCCCGGGTTAAGCACAGATACGCAGTATTTT
TRBV29-1	TRBD1	TRBJ1-1	NA	CSVSRTGSSTEAFF	TGCAGCGTTTCCCGGACAGGGTCGAGCACTGAAGCTTTCTTT
TRBV6-1	NA	TRBJ2-7	NA	CASSELRSPYEQYF	TGTGCCAGCAGCGAACTTAGGTCGCCCTACGAGCAGTACTTC
TRBV5-4	NA	TRBJ1-2	NA	CASRFPGTYGYTF	TGTGCCAGCAGATTCCCAGGGACCTATGGCTACACCTTC
TRBV23-1	NA	TRBJ1-6	NA	CASSMQLNNSPLHF	TGCGCCAGCAGTATGCAGTTGAATAATTCACCCCTCCACTTT
TRBV7-2	NA	TRBJ2-1	NA	CASSLLGGNSYNEQFF	TGTGCCAGCAGCTTACTTGGGGGCAATTCCTACAATGAGCAGTTCTTC
TRBV6-5	TRBD2	TRBJ2-1	NA	CASSYSTSGNEQFF	TGTGCCAGCAGTTACTCGACTAGCGGGAATGAGCAGTTCTTC
TRBV4-3	TRBD2	TRBJ2-1	NA	CASSRETSGGTISYNEQFF	TGCGCCAGCAGCCGAGAGACTAGCGGGGGAACCATCTCCTACAATGAGCAGTTCTTC
TRBV19	NA	TRBJ1-1	NA	CASSIREGDTEAFF	TGTGCCAGTAGTATTAGGGAGGGGGACACTGAAGCTTTCTTT
TRBV6-2/TRBV6-3	TRBD2	TRBJ2-2	NA	CASSSQYSGRRGGGELFF	TGTGCCAGCAGTTCCCAGTATAGCGGGAGACGAGGCGGCGGGGAGCTGTTTTTT
TRBV2	NA	TRBJ1-5	NA	CASRGNTGNQPQHF	TGTGCCAGCAGGGGGAATACGGGCAATCAGCCCCAGCATTTT
TRBV7-2	NA	TRBJ1-5	NA	CASSLGVFGLQPQHF	TGTGCCAGCAGCTTAGGGGTTTTTGGGCTTCAGCCCCAGCATTTT
TRBV9	TRBD1	TRBJ2-2	NA	CASSVSGTDRAGELFF	TGTGCCAGCAGCGTATCCGGGACAGATCGAGCCGGGGAGCTGTTTTTT
TRBV7-2	NA	TRBJ2-7	NA	CASSLGMGSEQYF	TGTGCCAGCAGCTTAGGAATGGGGAGTGAGCAGTACTTC
TRBV25-1	NA	TRBJ1-1	NA	CASSEYRANTEAFF	TGTGCCAGCAGTGAATATAGGGCGAACACTGAAGCTTTCTTT
TRBV19	NA	TRBJ2-5	few	CASSFGTQETQYF	TGTGCCAGTAGTTTCGGGACCCAAGAGACCCAGTACTTC
TRBV20-1	NA	TRBJ2-5	NA	CSVKGSQETQYF	TGCAGTGTAAAGGGGAGCCAAGAGACCCAGTACTTC
TRBV15	NA	TRBJ1-2	NA	CATSRDVKSGYTF	TGTGCCACCAGCAGAGATGTTAAGAGTGGCTACACCTTC
TRBV20-1	NA	TRBJ2-3	NA	CSAPGQKFTDTQYF	TGCAGTGCCCCCGGACAGAAGTTTACAGATACGCAGTATTTT
TRBV6-1	TRBD1	TRBJ2-7	NA	CATGQGAYEQYF	TGTGCCACGGGACAGGGTGCCTACGAGCAGTACTTC
TRBV3-1	NA	TRBJ1-1	NA	CASSQGGSSTEAFF	TGTGCCAGCAGCCAAGGAGGGTCGAGCACTGAAGCTTTCTTT
TRBV5-1	NA	TRBJ1-1	NA	CASSPEHRDTEAFF	TGCGCCAGCAGCCCCGAACACCGGGACACTGAAGCTTTCTTT
TRBV27	NA	TRBJ2-7	NA	CASGQGGHEQYF	TGTGCCAGCGGACAGGGAGGGCACGAGCAGTACTTC
TRBV20-1	NA	TRBJ2-1	NA	CSARDLYTHNEQFF	TGCAGTGCTAGAGATCTGTACACCCACAATGAGCAGTTCTTC
TRBV6-1	NA	TRBJ2-2	NA	CATRRKGGALTGELFF	TGTGCCACCCGGCGGAAGGGGGGGGCCCTCACCGGGGAGCTGTTTTTT
TRBV3-1	NA	TRBJ2-7	NA	CASRRGSYEQYF	TGTGCCAGCCGTCGGGGATCCTACGAGCAGTACTTC
TRBV6-2/TRBV6-3	TRBD2	TRBJ2-2	once	CASSALAGFPTGGELFF	TGTGCCAGCAGTGCACTAGCGGGGTTCCCCACTGGCGGGGAGCTGTTTTTT
TRBV7-2	NA	TRBJ1-6	once	CASSLLGINSPLHF	TGTGCCAGCAGCTTATTAGGGATAAATTCACCCCTCCACTTT
TRBV28	TRBD1	TRBJ2-2	NA	CASSVPRTGSGELFF	TGTGCCAGCAGTGTCCCCCGGACAGGGTCCGGGGAGCTGTTTTTT
TRBV15	NA	TRBJ1-2	NA	CATSRALEGGYYGYTF	TGTGCCACCAGCAGGGCACTCGAAGGGGGTTACTATGGCTACACCTTC
TRBV5-1	NA	TRBJ2-1	once	CASSLDARSSYNEQFF	TGCGCCAGCAGCTTGGACGCGCGGAGCTCCTACAATGAGCAGTTCTTC
TRBV7-2	TRBD2	TRBJ2-3	once	CASSLTPSGGAGTDTQYF	TGTGCCAGCAGCTTGACTCCAAGCGGGGGGGCGGGGACAGATACGCAGTATTTT
TRBV13	NA	TRBJ2-1	NA	CASSFQGRDEQFF	TGTGCCAGCAGCTTCCAGGGGCGGGATGAGCAGTTCTTC
TRBV7-2	NA	TRBJ1-2	NA	CATESYYGYTF	TGTGCCACCGAATCTTATTATGGCTACACCTTC
TRBV20-1	NA	TRBJ1-1	NA	CSARDAGFGTEAFF	TGCAGCGCTAGAGATGCGGGGTTTGGGACTGAAGCTTTCTTT
TRBV19	NA	TRBJ1-1	once	CASSPSRGEAFF	TGTGCCAGTAGCCCGAGCAGGGGAGAAGCTTTCTTT
TRBV7-2	NA	TRBJ1-4	NA	CASRTGTTNEKLFF	TGTGCCAGCAGGACAGGAACAACTAATGAAAAACTGTTTTTT
TRBV6-5	NA	TRBJ1-2	NA	CASNSNGAGYGYTF	TGTGCCAGCAACTCCAATGGCGCAGGGTATGGCTACACCTTC
TRBV13	NA	TRBJ2-7	NA	CASSSRTLLSYEQYF	TGTGCCAGCAGCTCAAGGACACTACTCTCCTACGAGCAGTACTTC
TRBV10-3	TRBD1	TRBJ2-7	once	CAISSGQGAYEQYF	TGTGCCATCAGTTCGGGACAGGGCGCCTACGAGCAGTACTTC
TRBV6-2/TRBV6-3	TRBD1	TRBJ1-5	NA	CASKQGQLLAQPQHF	TGTGCCAGCAAACAGGGACAGCTTCTTGCGCAGCCCCAGCATTTT
TRBV20-1	NA	TRBJ2-2	once	CSATYHAGELFF	TGCAGTGCTACCTACCATGCCGGGGAGCTGTTTTTT
TRBV4-2	TRBD1	TRBJ1-1	NA	CASRQWADRDESAAFF	TGTGCCAGCAGGCAGTGGGCGGACAGGGACGAAAGTGCGGCTTTCTTT